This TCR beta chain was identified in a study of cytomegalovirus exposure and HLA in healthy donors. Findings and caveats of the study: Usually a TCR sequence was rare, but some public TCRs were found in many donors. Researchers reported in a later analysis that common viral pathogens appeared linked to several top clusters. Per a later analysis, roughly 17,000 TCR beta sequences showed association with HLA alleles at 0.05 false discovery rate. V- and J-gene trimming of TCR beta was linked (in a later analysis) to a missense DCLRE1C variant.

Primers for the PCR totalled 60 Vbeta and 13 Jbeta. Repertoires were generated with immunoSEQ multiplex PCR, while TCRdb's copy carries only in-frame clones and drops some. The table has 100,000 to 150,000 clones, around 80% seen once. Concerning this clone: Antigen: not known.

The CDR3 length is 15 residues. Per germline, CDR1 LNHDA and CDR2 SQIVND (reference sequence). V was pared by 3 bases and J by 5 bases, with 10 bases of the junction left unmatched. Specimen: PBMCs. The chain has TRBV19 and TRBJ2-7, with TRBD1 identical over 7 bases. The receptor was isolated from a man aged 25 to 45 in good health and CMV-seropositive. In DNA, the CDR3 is TGTGCCAGTAGTATTAGGGGACAGACATACCACGAGCAGTACTTC. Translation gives CASSIRGQTYHEQYF.